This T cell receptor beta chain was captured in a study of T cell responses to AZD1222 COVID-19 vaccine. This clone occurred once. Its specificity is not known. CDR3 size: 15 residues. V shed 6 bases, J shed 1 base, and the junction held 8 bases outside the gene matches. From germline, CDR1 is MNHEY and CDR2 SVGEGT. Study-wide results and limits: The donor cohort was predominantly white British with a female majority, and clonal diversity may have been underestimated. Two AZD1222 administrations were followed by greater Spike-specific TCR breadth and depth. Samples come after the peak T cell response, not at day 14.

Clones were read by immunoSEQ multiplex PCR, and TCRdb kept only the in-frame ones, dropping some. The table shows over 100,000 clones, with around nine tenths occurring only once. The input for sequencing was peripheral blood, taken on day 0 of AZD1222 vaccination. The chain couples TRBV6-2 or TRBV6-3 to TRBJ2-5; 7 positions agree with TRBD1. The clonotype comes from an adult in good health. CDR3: CASSGTDMGQETQYF. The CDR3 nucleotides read TGTGCCAGCAGCGGGACAGACATGGGCCAAGAGACCCAGTACTTC.